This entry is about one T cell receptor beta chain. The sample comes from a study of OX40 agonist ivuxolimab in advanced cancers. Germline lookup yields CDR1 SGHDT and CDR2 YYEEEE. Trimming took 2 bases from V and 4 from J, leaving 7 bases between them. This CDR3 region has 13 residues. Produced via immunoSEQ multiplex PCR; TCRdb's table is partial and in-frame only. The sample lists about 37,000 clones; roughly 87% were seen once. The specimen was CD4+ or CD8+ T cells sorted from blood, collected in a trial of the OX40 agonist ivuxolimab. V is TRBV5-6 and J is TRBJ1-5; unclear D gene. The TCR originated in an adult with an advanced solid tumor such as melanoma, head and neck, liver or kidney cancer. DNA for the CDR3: TGTGCCAGCAGCTTAAACGTGAATCAGCCCCAGCATTTT. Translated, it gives CASSLNVNQPQHF.